This TCR beta chain was identified in a study of T cell changes during pregnancy in multiple sclerosis. The trim removed 6 bases at V and 3 bases at J, leaving 4 bases unmatched. This CDR3 contains 13 residues. In germline, CDR1 is LNHDA, CDR2 SQIVND (reference sequence). Assay used: immunoSEQ multiplex PCR; TCRdb lists only in-frame clones, some missing. The sample has roughly 100,000 clones, 75% to 95% seen once. The genes are TRBV19 and TRBJ2-5; 7 nucleotides align to TRBD2. Here the sequenced sample was peripheral blood, taken before pregnancy. The receptor was isolated from a female donor with multiple sclerosis, enrolled in a pregnancy study. The CDR3 nucleotides read TGTGCCAGTAGCCGAGGGACTAAAGAGACCCAGTACTTC. It is translated as CASSRGTKETQYF.